What follows are 17 T cell receptor beta chains derived from one specimen sequenced in a study of blood T cell repertoires in COVID-19. Generated by immunoSEQ multiplex PCR, the TCRdb table keeps only in-frame clones and is missing some. Among about 120,000 clones listed, about four fifths were seen once. Sequenced: peripheral blood. The receptor set was obtained from a human donor in a cohort sampled during active COVID-19.

The chain employs TRBV20-1 and TRBJ1-1, with TRBD1 matching over 7 bases. Unmatched junction bases numbered 14, after V lost 3 bases and J lost 7 bases. Germline assignment: CDR1 DFQATT and CDR2 SNEGSKA (reference sequence). The CDR3 contains 15 residues. The CDR3 here is CSASAMGQQLFEAFF. The CDR3 bases are TGCAGTGCTAGTGCAATGGGACAGCAACTCTTTGAAGCTTTCTTT.

This rearrangement joins TRBV5-3 to TRBJ2-7; 8 positions match TRBD2. TRBV5-3 is noted as an ORF with a role that remains uncertain. V lost 4 bases and J lost 0; bases outside the gene matches: 15. This CDR3 spans 18 amino acids. The CDR3 reads CARSLSVTVGLDSYEQYF. CDR3 coding DNA: TGTGCCAGAAGCCTGTCCGTGACCGTGGGACTAGACTCCTACGAGCAGTACTTC.

This chain links TRBV10-3 with TRBJ1-6; D not resolved. Germline CDR1 ENHRY, CDR2 SYGVKD. V lost 4 bases, J lost 7 bases, and 5 bases lay in between. The CDR3 has 12 residues. The CDR3 DNA is TGTGCCATCAGTGGAGGGAATTCACCCCTCCACTTT. Its protein product is CAISGGNSPLHF.

The rearrangement uses TRBV28 and TRBJ1-6; 9 bases line up with TRBD1. The CDR3 spans 15 residues. J gave up 9 bases and V 5 bases, and 8 bases lay outside the gene matches. Looked up from germline, CDR1 is MDHEN and CDR2 is SYDVKM. The CDR3 loop is CASSPRTGVRSPLHF. Written as DNA, the CDR3 is TGTGCCAGCAGTCCCCGGACAGGGGTTCGTTCACCCCTCCACTTT.

A few counts support this clone. The rearrangement uses TRBV3-1 (or the pseudogene TRBV3-2) and TRBJ2-7; D unclear. Germline CDR1 LGHDT, CDR2 YNNKEL (reference sequence). The CDR3 spans 14 residues. The V end was cut by 3 bases, the J end by 6 bases, with 15 bases between. Here the CDR3 reads CASSQQALNSEQYF. The CDR3 nucleotides are TGTGCCAGCAGCCAGCAGGCCTTGAACAGCGAGCAGTACTTC.

The CDR3 region is CASSSVTGTGNQPQHF. DNA of the CDR3: TGTGCCAGCAGCTCCGTCACCGGGACAGGGAATCAGCCCCAGCATTTT. The chain combines TRBV7-2 with TRBJ1-5; the match to TRBD1 covers 9 bases. V shed 4 bases, J shed 4 bases, and the junction held 8 bases outside the gene matches. The CDR3 spans 16 residues. From germline, CDR1 is SGHTA and CDR2 FQGNSA.

V is TRBV7-3 and J is TRBJ2-1; 10 nucleotides align to TRBD1. The V gene's germline CDR1 is SGHTA and CDR2 FQGTGA. CDR3 length: 15 amino acids. V shed 5 bases and J 6 bases; nucleotides not matched to a gene: 7. The CDR3 here is CASSIGTGESNEQFF. The CDR3 region has the DNA TGTGCCAGCAGCATCGGGACAGGGGAGAGCAATGAGCAGTTCTTC.

The chain joins TRBV10-3 to TRBJ2-7; 11 bases are a match to TRBD1. With 6 bases clipped from V and 4 bases from J, the junction kept 2 bases outside the gene matches. Per the germline V gene, CDR1 is ENHRY and CDR2 is SYGVKD. The CDR3 totals 13 residues. CDR3 sequence reads: CAIRGTGGYEQYF. CDR3 DNA: TGTGCCATCAGGGGGACAGGGGGATACGAGCAGTACTTC.

The chain is built from TRBV7-9 and TRBJ2-7; the D is unclear. Trimming removed 4 bases at V and 2 bases at J, with 12 bases between. The CDR3 is made up of 14 amino acids. Germline CDR1 reads SEHNR; CDR2 reads FQNEAQ (reference sequence). CDR3 residues: CASSSSTLTYEQYF. The DNA for the CDR3 is TGTGCCAGCAGCTCATCGACACTTACCTACGAGCAGTACTTC.

Here the CDR3 DNA reads TGCAGCGTTTGTCGGCCTAGCGGGCTCGAGCAGTACTTC. Its translation is CSVCRPSGLEQYF. V and J are TRBV29-1 and TRBJ2-7; 8 bases are shared with TRBD2. With V trimmed by 5 bases and J by 6 bases, 9 bases remained unmatched. Germline V lookup: CDR1 SQVTM, CDR2 ANQGSEA. The CDR3 has 13 amino acids.

A few counts support this clone. This chain uses TRBV6-4 with TRBJ2-1, with D unclear. The V end was cut by 3 bases, the J end by 4 bases, with 13 bases between. CDR3 length: 15 amino acids. Germline CDR1 reads MRHNA; CDR2 reads SNTAGT. The CDR3 here is CASSEEETPYNEQFF. DNA of the CDR3: TGTGCCAGCAGTGAAGAAGAGACACCGTACAATGAGCAGTTCTTC.

The DNA of the CDR3 is TGTGCCAGCGGGGGGGGAGACATATTCTCCTACAATGAGCAGTTCTTC. This gives the protein CASGGGDIFSYNEQFF. The chain links TRBV2 to TRBJ2-1; TRBD2 agrees at 7 bases. Germline loops: CDR1 SNHLY, CDR2 FYNNEI. The CDR3 loop spans 16 amino acids. V lost 8 bases to trimming and J lost 0 bases; unmatched junction nucleotides: 10.

The gene calls are TRBV4-3 and TRBJ2-1, with 10 positions matching TRBD2. The CDR3 spans 16 residues. Trimming at V came to 4 bases and at J to 4 bases, leaving 7 bases not matched to a gene. CDR1 and CDR2 from the germline V gene are LGHNA and YSLEER. The CDR3 region has the DNA TGCGCCAGCAGCCTTCGGACTAGCGGAACTTACAATGAGCAGTTCTTC. Protein: CASSLRTSGTYNEQFF.

The chain couples TRBV4-3 to TRBJ1-4; D might be TRBD1 (6 bases). CDR1 and CDR2 (germline): LGHNA, YSLEER. Between the trimmed V and J ends, which lost 2 bases and 8 bases, there was a span of 12 bases. The length of the CDR3 is 14 residues. The CDR3 coding sequence is TGCGCCAGCAGCCAACAGGGGATGGGAGAAAAACTGTTTTTT. This codes for CASSQQGMGEKLFF.

Regarding this clone: A read error may produce the germline difference seen at one junction end. The CDR3 protein is CASSQSKTGGNF. CDR3 DNA: TGCGCCAGCAGCCAATCCAAGACAGGGGGGAATTTT. The chain links TRBV4-3 to TRBJ1-4; 9 nucleotides align to TRBD1. CDR1 and CDR2 (germline): LGHNA, YSLEER. This CDR3 comprises 12 residues.

V usage is TRBV7-2 and J usage is TRBJ2-1; TRBD2 agrees at 9 bases. Trimming cost V 5 bases and J 4 bases; bases outside gene matches: 9. The germline V gene encodes CDR1 SGHTA and CDR2 FQGNSA. CDR3 length: 16 residues. The DNA for the CDR3 is TGTGCCAGCAGCCCATCGGGGCTAGCGGGGTACAATGAGCAGTTCTTC. Residues: CASSPSGLAGYNEQFF.

The CDR3 reads CASSLDRTSYEQYF. The CDR3, as DNA: TGCGCCAGCAGCTTGGACAGGACCTCCTACGAGCAGTACTTC. The genes are TRBV5-1 and TRBJ2-7; a weak D match, TRBD1 (5 bases). CDR1 and CDR2 from the germline V gene are SGHRS and YFSETQ. This CDR3 spans 14 amino acids. The V gene lost 0 bases and the J gene lost 0 bases, with 7 bases spanning the gap. The variable domain in full, with the rest retrieved from reference TRBV5-1 and TRBJ2-7, is KAGVTQTPRYLIKTRGQQVTLSCSPISGHRSVSWYQQTPGQGLQFLFEYFSETQRNKGNFPGRFSGRQFSNSRSEMNVSTLELGDSALYLCASSLDRTSYEQYFGPGTRLTVT.